This TCR beta chain was retrieved from a study of blood T cell repertoires in COVID-19. Study-wide background: The origin of the acute and convalescent COVID-19 samples was the United States, Italy and Spain. PBMCs, B-cell-depleted T cells, or T cells provided the cDNA or gDNA that made up the material.

Participant ages covered roughly 18 to 89 years across 25 or so US areas. Researchers sorted participants into cohorts using their self-reported clinical history. Libraries were prepared by immunoSEQ multiplex PCR; TCRdb keeps only in-frame clonotypes and omits some of them. The table has about 310,000 clones, around 89% seen once. This sequence originates from a woman aged 18-29 years with acute COVID-19. Sequencing was performed on PBMCs or T cells enriched from blood (not recorded which).

CDR3 nucleotides: TGCAGCGTCACCCAGGGGGCGAACACTGAAGCTTTCTTT. Its translation: CSVTQGANTEAFF. V gene TRBV29-1 combines with J gene TRBJ1-1; TRBD1 agrees at 8 bases. The CDR3 is 13 residues long. Per germline, CDR1 SQVTM and CDR2 ANQGSEA. V shed 6 bases, J shed 1 base, and the junction held 4 bases outside the gene matches.